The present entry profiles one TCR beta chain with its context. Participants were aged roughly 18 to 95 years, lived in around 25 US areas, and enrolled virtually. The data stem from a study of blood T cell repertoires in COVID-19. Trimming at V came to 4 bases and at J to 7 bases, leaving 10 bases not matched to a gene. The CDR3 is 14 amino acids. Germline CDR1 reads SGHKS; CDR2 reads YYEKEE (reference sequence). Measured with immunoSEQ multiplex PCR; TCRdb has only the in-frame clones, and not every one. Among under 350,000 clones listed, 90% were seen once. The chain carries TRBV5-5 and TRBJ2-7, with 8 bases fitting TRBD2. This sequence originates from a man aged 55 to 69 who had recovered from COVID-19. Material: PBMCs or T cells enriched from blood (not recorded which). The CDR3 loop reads CASSLSGGNREQYF. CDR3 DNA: TGTGCCAGCAGCCTAAGCGGGGGCAACCGGGAGCAGTACTTC.